The 11 T cell receptor beta chains below were found in one sample sequenced in a study of cytomegalovirus exposure and HLA in healthy donors. Repertoires were generated with immunoSEQ multiplex PCR, while TCRdb's copy carries only in-frame clones and drops some. The data contain some 200,000 clones, 85% to 95% of them singletons. The sample consisted of PBMCs. These receptor sequences come from a woman under 30 in good health and CMV-seronegative.

This clone was picked up one time. The rearrangement links TRBV19 to TRBJ2-2; a weak D match, TRBD1 (6 bases). The CDR3 consists of 15 residues. The germline CDR1 and CDR2 sequences are LNHDA and SQIVND (reference sequence). V gave up 5 bases and J gave up 4 bases, with 14 bases separating them. Here the CDR3 DNA reads TGTGCCAGTAGTCTCCCAGGGGCAGGCACCGGGGAGCTGTTTTTT. Its protein product is CASSLPGAGTGELFF. Together with reference TRBV19 and TRBJ2-2, the CDR3 gives the full variable domain: DGGITQSPKYLFRKEGQNVTLSCEQNLNHDAMYWYRQDPGQGLRLIYYSQIVNDFQKGDIAEGYSVSREKKESFPLTVTSAQKNPTAFYLCASSLPGAGTGELFFGEGSRLTVL.

The sample holds one count of this clone. The rearrangement links TRBV10-3 to TRBJ2-7; TRBD1 matches at 8 bases. This CDR3 contains 15 residues. V gave up 6 bases and J gave up 5 bases; unmatched junction bases: 12. Germline V lookup: CDR1 ENHRY, CDR2 SYGVKD. CDR3 sequence: CAIRSLDRVLNEQYF. The CDR3 DNA follows: TGTGCCATCAGATCACTGGACAGGGTACTTAACGAGCAGTACTTC.

The V call is TRBV7-3, the J call TRBJ1-1; 9 bases agree with TRBD1. Looked up from germline, CDR1 is SGHTA and CDR2 is FQGTGA. V lost 0 bases to trimming and J lost 0 bases; unmatched junction nucleotides: 5. The length of the CDR3 is 17 residues. CDR3 DNA sequence: TGTGCCAGCAGCTTAACGGGACAGGGCAGGTTGAACACTGAAGCTTTCTTT. The encoded protein is CASSLTGQGRLNTEAFF.

This clone was seen a single time. The CDR3 bases are TGTGCCAGCAGTTTTGACGGACAGCCCCAGAGCTCCTATAATTCACCCCTCCACTTT. Translating gives CASSFDGQPQSSYNSPLHF. The gene calls are TRBV27 and TRBJ1-6; TRBD1 might be the D (6 bases). Looked up from germline, CDR1 is MNHEY and CDR2 is SMNVEV (reference sequence). V was cut by 3 bases and J by 0 bases, with 18 bases left in between. This CDR3 comprises 19 residues.

The rearrangement links TRBV30 to TRBJ1-1; maybe TRBD1 (5 bases). CDR1 and CDR2 (germline): GTSNPN, SVGIG (reference sequence). Trimming took off 5 bases at V and 0 bases at J, with 10 bases between the two ends. The CDR3 consists of 13 residues. The CDR3 nucleotides read TGTGCCTGGGGTCAGGGCGTGAACACTGAAGCTTTCTTT. Its translation is CAWGQGVNTEAFF.

This chain joins TRBV9 and TRBJ1-1, with D tentatively TRBD1 (5 bases). V lost 4 bases and J lost 1, with 14 bases in between. The CDR3 spans 15 residues. The germline CDR1 and CDR2 sequences are SGDLS and YYNGEE. This CDR3 reads CASSILDSPNTEAFF. In DNA, the CDR3 is TGTGCCAGCAGCATACTCGACAGTCCGAACACTGAAGCTTTCTTT.

This chain links TRBV6-5 with TRBJ2-7; 9 bases match TRBD2. Germline values: CDR1 MNHEY, CDR2 SVGAGI. The CDR3 has 15 amino acids. V shed 7 bases and J 5 bases; nucleotides not matched to a gene: 12. The CDR3 coding sequence is TGTGCCAGCATGGAGGTCGGGGCTAGCGGGAACGAGCAGTACTTC. Its translation is CASMEVGASGNEQYF.

CDR3 sequence (DNA): TGTGCCAGCAGTTTCTCCCCCCCGGGACAGGGGGTGCCCATATATTTT. This codes for CASSFSPPGQGVPIYF. The rearrangement links TRBV28 to TRBJ1-3; 11 bases are a match to TRBD1. V lost 3 bases, J lost 11 bases, and 12 bases stayed unmatched. Per germline, CDR1 MDHEN and CDR2 SYDVKM. The CDR3 length is 16 residues.

J is TRBJ2-2 and V is TRBV19; 9 nucleotides align to TRBD2. With V trimmed by 8 bases and J by 4 bases, 2 bases remained unmatched. Germline values: CDR1 LNHDA, CDR2 SQIVND (reference sequence). The CDR3 extends over 13 amino acids. The CDR3 region has the DNA TGTGCCAGTGGGACTAGCCGCACCGGGGAGCTGTTTTTT. Its protein product is CASGTSRTGELFF.

The chain combines TRBV9 with TRBJ1-2, with D uncertain. The V and J ends lost 1 base and 3 bases respectively, with 10 bases between them. The CDR3 spans 14 residues. The germline CDR1 and CDR2 sequences are SGDLS and YYNGEE. The CDR3 sequence is CASSVTGEYYGYTF. As DNA, the CDR3 is TGTGCCAGCAGCGTAACTGGGGAGTACTATGGCTACACCTTC.

The chain employs TRBV5-4 and TRBJ2-2; 8 bases align to TRBD1. The CDR3 has 15 amino acids. Germline values: CDR1 SGHNT, CDR2 YYREEE (reference sequence). The V gene end was trimmed by 2 bases and the J gene end by 6 bases; junction bases not matched to a gene: 6. The CDR3 coding sequence is TGTGCCAGCAGCTTACCCGACAGGGGCCCCGGGGAGCTGTTTTTT. This gives the protein CASSLPDRGPGELFF.